This TCR beta chain was captured in a study of tumor-infiltrating lymphocytes in primary liver carcinoma. Background on the study: The patients presented with primary liver carcinoma, which was managed through surgical resection.

The CDR3 extends over 17 amino acids. With 6 bases clipped from V and 0 bases from J, the junction kept 11 bases outside the gene matches. Germline CDR1 KGHDR, CDR2 SFDVKD. This clonotype was counted only a few times. The researchers obtained blood RNA from unsorted whole blood and also extracted germline DNA. The template, roughly 0.45 ug total RNA, yielded TCR beta cDNA made with a constant-region primer. What produced the TCR beta libraries was three nested multiplex PCR rounds using slightly modified ARM-PCR. TRBV1-TRBV30 forward primers and a C-beta reverse primer were used in the first two PCR rounds, which each ran for about 10 cycles. TCRdb redid the calling of the multiplex PCR reads with MiXCR, one entry per CDR3 protein. The sample records approximately 210,000 distinct CDR3 sequences, 65% being singletons.

The sequencing input was peripheral blood. The TCR was taken from a woman aged 55-70 years with primary liver carcinoma and hepatitis B virus infection. V and J are TRBV24-1 and TRBJ2-3; 7 nucleotides match TRBD2. CDR3 region: CATSSPLAGDSTDTQYF. In DNA form, the CDR3 reads TGTGCCACCAGTAGTCCACTGGCGGGAGATAGCACAGATACGCAGTATTTT.